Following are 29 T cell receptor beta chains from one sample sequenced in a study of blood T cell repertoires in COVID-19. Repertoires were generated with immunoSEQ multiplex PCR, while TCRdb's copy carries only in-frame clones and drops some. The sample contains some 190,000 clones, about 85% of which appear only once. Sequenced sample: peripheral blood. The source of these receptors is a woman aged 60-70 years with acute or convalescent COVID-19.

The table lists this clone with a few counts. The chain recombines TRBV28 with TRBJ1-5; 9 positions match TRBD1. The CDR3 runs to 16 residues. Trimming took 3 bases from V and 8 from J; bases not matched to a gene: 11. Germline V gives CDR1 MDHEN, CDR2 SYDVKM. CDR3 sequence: CASSFSLETGGKPQHF. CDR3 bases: TGTGCCAGCAGTTTTTCCCTTGAGACAGGGGGGAAGCCCCAGCATTTT.

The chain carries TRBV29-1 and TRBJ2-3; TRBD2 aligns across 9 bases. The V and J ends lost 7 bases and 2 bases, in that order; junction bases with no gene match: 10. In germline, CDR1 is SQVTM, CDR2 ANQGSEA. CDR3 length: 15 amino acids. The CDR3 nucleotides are TGCAGCGCAACGACTAGCGGATTTCTCACAGATACGCAGTATTTT. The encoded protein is CSATTSGFLTDTQYF.

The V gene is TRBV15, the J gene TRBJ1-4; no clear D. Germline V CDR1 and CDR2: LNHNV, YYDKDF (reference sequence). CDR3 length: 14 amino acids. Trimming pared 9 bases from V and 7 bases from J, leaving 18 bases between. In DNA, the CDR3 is TGTGCCACTTCCGCTGCGGTCGGGAGTGAAAAACTGTTTTTT. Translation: CATSAAVGSEKLFF.

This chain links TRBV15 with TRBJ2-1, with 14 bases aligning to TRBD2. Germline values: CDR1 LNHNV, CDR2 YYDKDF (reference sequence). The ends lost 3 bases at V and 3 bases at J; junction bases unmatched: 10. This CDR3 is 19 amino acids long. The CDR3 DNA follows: TGTGCCACCAGCAGTGGGGGCGGGACTAGCGGGAGTCTCTACAATGAGCAGTTCTTC. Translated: CATSSGGGTSGSLYNEQFF.

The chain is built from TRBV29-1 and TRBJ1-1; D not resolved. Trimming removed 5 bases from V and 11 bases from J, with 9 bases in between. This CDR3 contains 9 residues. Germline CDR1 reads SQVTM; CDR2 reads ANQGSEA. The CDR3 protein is CSVLPGAFF. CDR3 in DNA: TGCAGCGTTCTACCTGGTGCTTTCTTT.

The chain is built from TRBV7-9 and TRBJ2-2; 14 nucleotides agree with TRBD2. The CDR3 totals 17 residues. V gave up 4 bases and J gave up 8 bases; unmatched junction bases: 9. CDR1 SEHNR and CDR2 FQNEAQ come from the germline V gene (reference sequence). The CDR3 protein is CASSSIGLAGGPGELFF. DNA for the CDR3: TGTGCCAGCAGCTCGATCGGACTAGCGGGAGGTCCTGGGGAGCTGTTTTTT.

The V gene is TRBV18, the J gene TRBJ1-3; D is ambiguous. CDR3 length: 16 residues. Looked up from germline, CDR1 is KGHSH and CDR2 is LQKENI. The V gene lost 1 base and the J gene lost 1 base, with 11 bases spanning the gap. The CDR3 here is CASSPRAGDSGNTIYF. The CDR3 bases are TGTGCCAGCTCACCACGAGCAGGCGATTCTGGAAACACCATATATTTT.

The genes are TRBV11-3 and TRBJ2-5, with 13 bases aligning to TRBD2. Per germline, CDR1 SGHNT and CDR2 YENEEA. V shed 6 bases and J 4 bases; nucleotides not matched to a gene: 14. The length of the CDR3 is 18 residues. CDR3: CASSSLPLLAGGRETQYF. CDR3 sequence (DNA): TGTGCCAGCAGTTCCCTCCCCTTACTAGCGGGAGGGCGAGAGACCCAGTACTTC.

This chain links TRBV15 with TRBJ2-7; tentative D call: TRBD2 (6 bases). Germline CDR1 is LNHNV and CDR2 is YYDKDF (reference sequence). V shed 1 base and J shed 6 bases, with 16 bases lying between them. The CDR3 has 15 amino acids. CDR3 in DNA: TGTGCCACCAGCAGAGTCGGTGCGGGGTCTCCCGAGCAGTACTTC. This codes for CATSRVGAGSPEQYF.

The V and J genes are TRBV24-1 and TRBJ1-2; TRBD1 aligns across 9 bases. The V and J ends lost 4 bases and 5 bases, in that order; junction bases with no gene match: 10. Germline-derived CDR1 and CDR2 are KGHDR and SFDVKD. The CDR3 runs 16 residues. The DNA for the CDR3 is TGTGCCACCAGTGACCGGATGACAGGGGGAAGATATGGCTACACCTTC. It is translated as CATSDRMTGGRYGYTF.

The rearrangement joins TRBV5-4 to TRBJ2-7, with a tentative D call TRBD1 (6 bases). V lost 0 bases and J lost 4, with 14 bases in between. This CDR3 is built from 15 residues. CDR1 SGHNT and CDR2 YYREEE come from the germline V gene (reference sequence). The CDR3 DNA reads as TGTGCCAGCAGCTTGGCTCAGGGGTCTGGGTACGAGCAGTACTTC. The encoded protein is CASSLAQGSGYEQYF.

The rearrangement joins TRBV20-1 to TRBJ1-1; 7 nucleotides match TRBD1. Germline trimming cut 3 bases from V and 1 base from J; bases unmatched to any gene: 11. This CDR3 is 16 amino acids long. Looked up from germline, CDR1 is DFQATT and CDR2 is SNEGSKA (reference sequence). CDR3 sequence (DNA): TGCAGTGCTAGTCGCCACCACAGGGGAACGAACACTGAAGCTTTCTTT. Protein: CSASRHHRGTNTEAFF.

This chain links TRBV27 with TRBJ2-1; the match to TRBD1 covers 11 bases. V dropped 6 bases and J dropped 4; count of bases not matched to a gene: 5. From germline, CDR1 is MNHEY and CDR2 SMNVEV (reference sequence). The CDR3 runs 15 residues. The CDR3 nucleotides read TGTGCCAGCAGACCCGGGACAGGGGGTTACAATGAGCAGTTCTTC. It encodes CASRPGTGGYNEQFF.

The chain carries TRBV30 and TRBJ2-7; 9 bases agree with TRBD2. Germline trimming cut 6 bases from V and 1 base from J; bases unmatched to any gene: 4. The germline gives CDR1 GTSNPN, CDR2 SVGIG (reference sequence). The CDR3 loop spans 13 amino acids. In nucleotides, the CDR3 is TGTGCCTGCCTAAGCGGGGGGTCCTACGAGCAGTACTTC. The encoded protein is CACLSGGSYEQYF. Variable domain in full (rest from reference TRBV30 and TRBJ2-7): SQTIHQWPATLVQPVGSPLSLECTVEGTSNPNLYWYRQAAGRGLQLLFYSVGIGQISSEVPQNLSASRPQDRQFILSSKKLLLSDSGFYLCACLSGGSYEQYFGPGTRLTVT.

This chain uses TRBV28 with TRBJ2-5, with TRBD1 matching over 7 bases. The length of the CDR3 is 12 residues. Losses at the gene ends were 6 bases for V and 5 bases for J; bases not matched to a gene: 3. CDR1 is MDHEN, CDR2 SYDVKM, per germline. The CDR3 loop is CASRDRVETQYF. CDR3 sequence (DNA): TGTGCCAGCAGAGACAGGGTGGAGACCCAGTACTTC. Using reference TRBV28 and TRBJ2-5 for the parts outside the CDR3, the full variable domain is DVKVTQSSRYLVKRTGEKVFLECVQDMDHENMFWYRQDPGLGLRLIYFSYDVKMKEKGDIPEGYSVSREKKERFSLILESASTNQTSMYLCASRDRVETQYFGPGTRLLVL.

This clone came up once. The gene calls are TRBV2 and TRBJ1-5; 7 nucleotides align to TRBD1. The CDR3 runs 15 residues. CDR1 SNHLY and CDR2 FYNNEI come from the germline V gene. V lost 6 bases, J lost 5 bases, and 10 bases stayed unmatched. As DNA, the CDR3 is TGTGCCAGCAGAACCGGGACAGCGTTCTATCAGCCCCAGCATTTT. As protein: CASRTGTAFYQPQHF.

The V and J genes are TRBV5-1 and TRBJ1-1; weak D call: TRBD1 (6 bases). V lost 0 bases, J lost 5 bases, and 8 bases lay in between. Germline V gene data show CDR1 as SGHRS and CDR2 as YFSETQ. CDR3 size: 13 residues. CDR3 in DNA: TGCGCCAGCAGCTTGGGGGGGCCGACTGAAGCTTTCTTT. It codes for CASSLGGPTEAFF.

CDR3 sequence (DNA): TGTGCCAGCAGCTTAGAGGGGCGGCAGCCCCAGCATTTT. Its translation: CASSLEGRQPQHF. The chain has TRBV7-9 and TRBJ1-5, with D possibly being TRBD1 (5 bases). V shed 1 base and J shed 7 bases, with 8 bases lying between them. The length of the CDR3 is 13 residues. Germline assignment: CDR1 SEHNR and CDR2 FQNEAQ (reference sequence).

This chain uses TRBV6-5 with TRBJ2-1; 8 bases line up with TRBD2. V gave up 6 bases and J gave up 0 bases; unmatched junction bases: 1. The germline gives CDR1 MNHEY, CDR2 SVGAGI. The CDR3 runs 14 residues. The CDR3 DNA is TGTGCCAGCAGGAGCGGGAGCTCCTACAATGAGCAGTTCTTC. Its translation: CASRSGSSYNEQFF.

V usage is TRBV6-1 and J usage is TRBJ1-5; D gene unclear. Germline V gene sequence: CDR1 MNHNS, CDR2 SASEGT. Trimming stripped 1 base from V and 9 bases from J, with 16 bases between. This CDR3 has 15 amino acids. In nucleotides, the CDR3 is TGTGCCAGCAGTGAAGTTGAGTCCCGCGGGTGGCCCCAGCATTTT. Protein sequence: CASSEVESRGWPQHF.

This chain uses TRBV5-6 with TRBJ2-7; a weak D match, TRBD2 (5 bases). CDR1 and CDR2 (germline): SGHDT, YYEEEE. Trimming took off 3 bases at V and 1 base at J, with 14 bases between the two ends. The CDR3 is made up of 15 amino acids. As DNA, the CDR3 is TGTGCCAGCAGCTCGAATGCGGGTAGGTCCTACGAGCAGTACGTC. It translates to CASSSNAGRSYEQYV.

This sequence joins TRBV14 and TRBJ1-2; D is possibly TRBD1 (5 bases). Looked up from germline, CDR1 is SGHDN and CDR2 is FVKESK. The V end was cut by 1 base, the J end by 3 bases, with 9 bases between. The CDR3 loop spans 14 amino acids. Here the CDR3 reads CASSQARGYYGYTF. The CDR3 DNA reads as TGTGCCAGCAGCCAAGCAAGGGGATACTATGGCTACACCTTC.

The DNA of the CDR3 is TGTGCCAGCTCATTCGACAAAAACACTGAAGCTTTCTTT. Its protein product is CASSFDKNTEAFF. The chain employs TRBV18 and TRBJ1-1; D ambiguous. CDR1 is KGHSH and CDR2 is LQKENI in the germline V gene. The V and J ends lost 5 bases and 2 bases respectively, with 9 bases between them. CDR3 length: 13 amino acids.

As DNA, the CDR3 is TGTGCCAGCAGTTATGGAGGGGGCATCGGCGAGCAGTACTTC. Translated: CASSYGGGIGEQYF. This chain links TRBV6-5 with TRBJ2-7; a weak D match, TRBD1 (7 bases). Germline V gene lookup returns CDR1 MNHEY and CDR2 SVGAGI. The CDR3 spans 14 residues. Trimming took 3 bases from V and 6 from J, leaving 15 bases between them.

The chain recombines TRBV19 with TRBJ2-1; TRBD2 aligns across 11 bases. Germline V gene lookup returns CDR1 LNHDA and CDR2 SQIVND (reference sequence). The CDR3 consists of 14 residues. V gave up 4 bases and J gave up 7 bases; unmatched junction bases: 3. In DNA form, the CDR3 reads TGTGCCAGTAGTAAAACTAGCGGGAGTAATGAGCAGTTCTTC. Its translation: CASSKTSGSNEQFF.

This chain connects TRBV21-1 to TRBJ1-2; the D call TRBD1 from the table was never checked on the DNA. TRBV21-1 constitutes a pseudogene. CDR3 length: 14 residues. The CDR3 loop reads CASSPQGGTDGYTF. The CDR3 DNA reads TGTGCCAGCAGCCCCCAAGGGGGGACAGACGGCTACACCTTC.

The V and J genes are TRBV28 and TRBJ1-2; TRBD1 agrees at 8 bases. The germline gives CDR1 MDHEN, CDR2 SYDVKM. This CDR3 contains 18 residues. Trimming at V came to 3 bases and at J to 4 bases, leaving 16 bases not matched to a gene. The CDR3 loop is CASSFAAGGVGDRYGYTF. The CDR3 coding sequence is TGTGCCAGCAGTTTTGCGGCAGGGGGCGTGGGGGACCGCTATGGCTACACCTTC.

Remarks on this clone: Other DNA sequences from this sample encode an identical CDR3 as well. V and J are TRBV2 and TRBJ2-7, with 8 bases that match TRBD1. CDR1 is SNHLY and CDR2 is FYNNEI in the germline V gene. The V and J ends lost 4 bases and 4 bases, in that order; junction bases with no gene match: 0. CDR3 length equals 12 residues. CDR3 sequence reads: CASSGQGYEQYF. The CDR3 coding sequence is TGTGCCAGCAGTGGACAGGGGTACGAGCAGTACTTC.

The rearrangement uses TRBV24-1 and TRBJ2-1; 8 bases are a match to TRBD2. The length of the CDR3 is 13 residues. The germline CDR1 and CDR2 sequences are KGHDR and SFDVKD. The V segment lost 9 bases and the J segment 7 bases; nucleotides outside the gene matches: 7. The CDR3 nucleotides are TGTGCCACCGAGTTAGCGGGAAGTAATGAGCAGTTCTTC. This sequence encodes CATELAGSNEQFF.